The sequence of this T cell receptor beta chain was determined in a study of patients and donors after allogeneic stem cell transplantation. V dropped 3 bases and J dropped 1 base, with 13 bases sitting between them. Germline CDR1 reads MGHDK; CDR2 reads SYGVNS. The CDR3 is made up of 15 amino acids. From the RT-PCR reads, TCRdb called clonotypes with MiXCR, one entry per CDR3 protein. Of about a million distinct CDR3 sequences detected, roughly 18% appear once; the ten largest clones hold around 6%. Sequences were obtained from blood, either unsorted or a sorted T cell fraction (not recorded which). The origin of this receptor is a human donor who was either an allogeneic HSCT recipient or a stem cell or donor lymphocyte infusion donor (not recorded which). It is not recorded whose cells these are; they may come from a transplant donor. The gene calls are TRBV25-1 and TRBJ2-7, with D possibly TRBD2 on 6 matching bases. The CDR3 region is CASSDGAGASYEQYF. The CDR3 nucleotides read TGTGCCAGCAGTGACGGAGCGGGCGCATCCTACGAGCAGTACTTC.